Here is one T cell receptor (beta chain) with its context. Its antigen remains undetermined. Nothing much larger sits one base from this clone, and base qualities are not available. V was cut back by 4 bases and J by 10 bases, leaving a gap of 25 bases between them. The germline V gene encodes CDR1 SGHTA and CDR2 FQGNSA. There are 16 amino acids in the CDR3, from cysteine to phenylalanine inclusive. Only CDR3 DNA remains: 48 bases, in frame from the first base. The data originate from a study of control samples from healthy donors and cancer patients (dated by TCRdb to about 2020). Library preparation employed the immunoSEQ multiplex PCR assay. TCRdb took over this immuneACCESS table, retaining in-frame rearrangements with V and J assigned. Such tables are incomplete; in checked studies, under half of the missing clones stem from an unresolved V gene, and the remainder is unexplained. For this sample the table gives about 92,000 clones, of which roughly 78% were detected only once. The ten biggest clones cover 8.5% to 10% of the sample.

The chain couples TRBV7-2 to TRBJ1-2; TRBD1 is perhaps the D gene, given 6 matching bases. The sequenced sample was blood. The origin of this receptor is a woman in her fifties or sixties in good health. In nucleotide form, the sequence is TGTGCCAGCAGCTCAAATCCCCCGGGACACCTTTTAGTCTACACCTTC. Its protein reads: CASSSNPPGHLLVYTF.